This is a list of T cell receptor beta chains from one sample in a study of T cell responses to AZD1222 COVID-19 vaccine. The assay was immunoSEQ multiplex PCR, and TCRdb's table has in-frame clones only and misses some. The table has about 170,000 clones, over 75% seen once. Material: peripheral blood, obtained on day 0 of AZD1222 vaccination. The receptors come from an adult in good health. Each CDR3 is given with its conserved first and last residue. The D gene is left open where the match is weak. Some rows mark clone size as missing; the rest say once, few, many or name a class of expanded clone.

. | TRBJ1-5 | . | TRBV4-1 | CASSQVAVQLNQPQHF | TGCGCCAGCAGCCAAGTAGCAGTACAACTCAATCAGCCCCAGCATTTT
. | TRBJ2-7 | TRBD2 | TRBV7-6 | CASSSRLSGGADEQYF | TGTGCCAGCAGCTCGAGACTTAGCGGGGGGGCGGACGAGCAGTACTTC
. | TRBJ2-2 | . | TRBV3-1/TRBV3-2 | CASSARGTGELFF | TGTGCCAGCAGCGCACGGGGCACCGGGGAGCTGTTTTTT
. | TRBJ1-1 | . | TRBV7-9 | CASSYDRREAEAFF | TGTGCCAGCAGCTACGACAGGCGAGAGGCTGAAGCTTTCTTT
. | TRBJ2-7 | TRBD1 | TRBV27 | CASRRPGTGVHEQYF | TGTGCCAGCAGACGCCCCGGGACAGGGGTCCACGAGCAGTACTTC
once | TRBJ1-1 | TRBD1 | TRBV27 | CASSLSTGGISTEAFF | TGTGCCAGCAGTTTATCGACAGGGGGCATTAGTACTGAAGCTTTCTTT
. | TRBJ1-5 | . | TRBV27 | CASSWGASNQPQHF | TGTGCCAGCAGTTGGGGGGCCTCCAATCAGCCCCAGCATTTT
. | TRBJ1-2 | . | TRBV7-9 | CASSRKTIYAASANYGYTF | TGTGCCAGCAGCCGGAAGACAATTTATGCGGCCAGCGCTAACTATGGCTACACCTTC
. | TRBJ1-6 | . | TRBV9 | CASSKEGTTSYNSPLHF | TGTGCCAGCAGTAAAGAGGGGACGACCTCCTATAATTCACCCCTCCACTTT
. | TRBJ2-5 | . | TRBV11-1 | CASSLHRAGEETQYF | TGTGCCAGCAGCTTACACCGGGCCGGGGAAGAGACCCAGTACTTC
. | TRBJ2-7 | TRBD2 | TRBV29-1 | CSAQGGRSHEQYF | TGCAGCGCCCAGGGAGGGAGGTCTCACGAGCAGTACTTC
. | TRBJ1-1 | . | TRBV6-5 | CASARGTEAFF | TGTGCCAGTGCACGCGGGACTGAAGCTTTCTTT
. | TRBJ1-3 | . | TRBV28 | CASSTLGPRSGNTIYF | TGTGCCAGCAGCACTCTCGGGCCTCGCTCTGGAAACACCATATATTTT
. | TRBJ1-2 | TRBD1 | TRBV7-2 | CASSLAPRGPFGYTF | TGTGCCAGCAGCTTAGCGCCCAGGGGGCCTTTTGGCTACACCTTC
. | TRBJ2-1 | . | TRBV12-3/TRBV12-4 | CASRYLRSGEQFF | TGTGCCAGCAGGTATTTGCGTTCCGGTGAGCAGTTCTTC
. | TRBJ2-3 | TRBD1 | TRBV7-3 | CASSLTRDRGTDTQYF | TGTGCCAGCAGCTTAACCAGGGACAGGGGCACAGATACGCAGTATTTT
. | TRBJ1-2 | . | TRBV12-2 | CASRLVGREAKNYGYTF | TGTGCAAGTCGCTTAGTAGGACGGGAGGCCAAAAACTATGGCTACACCTTC
once | TRBJ1-1 | . | TRBV12-3/TRBV12-4 | CASSLPGTEAFF | TGTGCCAGCAGTTTGCCAGGCACTGAAGCTTTCTTT
. | TRBJ2-7 | . | TRBV7-8 | CASSLGGGGTYEQYF | TGTGCCAGCAGCTTAGGAGGGGGGGGAACCTACGAGCAGTACTTC
. | TRBJ2-2 | . | TRBV7-8 | CASSLVGPGPGELFF | TGTGCCAGCAGCTTAGTGGGTCCTGGCCCCGGGGAGCTGTTTTTT
once | TRBJ1-6 | . | TRBV25-1 | CASSEYRPGRSPLHF | TGTGCCAGCAGTGAATACAGGCCAGGGCGCTCACCCCTCCACTTT
. | TRBJ2-4 | . | TRBV19 | CASSIDGPGSTKNIQYF | TGTGCCAGTAGTATAGATGGGCCAGGGTCGACCAAAAACATTCAGTACTTC
few | TRBJ2-3 | . | TRBV6-5 | CASSYGTWTDTQYF | TGTGCCAGCAGTTACGGGACTTGGACAGATACGCAGTATTTT
few | TRBJ2-3 | . | TRBV10-1 | CASSGAGAYGNTQYF | TGCGCCAGCAGTGGGGCCGGGGCCTACGGGAATACGCAGTATTTT
. | TRBJ2-1 | . | TRBV9 | CASSVGAGGVNEQFF | TGTGCCAGCAGCGTAGGGGCTGGGGGAGTCAATGAGCAGTTCTTC
few | TRBJ1-1 | . | TRBV19 | CASSARGRAVSGDEAFF | TGTGCCAGTAGTGCTAGAGGCAGGGCCGTATCAGGGGATGAAGCTTTCTTT
. | TRBJ2-1 | TRBD2 | TRBV24-1 | CATSDFRGGGNEQFF | TGTGCCACCAGTGATTTCCGTGGGGGGGGTAATGAGCAGTTCTTC
. | TRBJ1-6 | TRBD1 | TRBV5-4 | CASSQDRSNSPLHF | TGTGCCAGCAGCCAGGACAGGAGTAATTCACCCCTCCACTTT
. | TRBJ2-2 | . | TRBV6-2/TRBV6-3 | CASSWANTGELFF | TGTGCCAGCAGTTGGGCGAACACCGGGGAGCTGTTTTTT
. | TRBJ2-1 | . | TRBV6-5 | CASSYFGSGAYNEQFF | TGTGCCAGCAGTTACTTTGGAAGCGGTGCTTACAATGAGCAGTTCTTC